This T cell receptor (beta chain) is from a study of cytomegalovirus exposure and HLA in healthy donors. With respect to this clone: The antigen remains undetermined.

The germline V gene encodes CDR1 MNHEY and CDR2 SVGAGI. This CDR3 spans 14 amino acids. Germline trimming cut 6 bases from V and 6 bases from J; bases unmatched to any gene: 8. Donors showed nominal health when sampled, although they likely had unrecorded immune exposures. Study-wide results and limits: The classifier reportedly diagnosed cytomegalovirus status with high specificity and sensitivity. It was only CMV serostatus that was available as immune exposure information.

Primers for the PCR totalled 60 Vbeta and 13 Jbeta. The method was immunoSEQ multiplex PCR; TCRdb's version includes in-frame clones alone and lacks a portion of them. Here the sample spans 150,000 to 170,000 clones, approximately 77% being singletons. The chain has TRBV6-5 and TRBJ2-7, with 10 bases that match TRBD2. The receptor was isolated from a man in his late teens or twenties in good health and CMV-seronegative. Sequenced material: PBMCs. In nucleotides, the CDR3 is TGTGCCAGCAGGGCACGGACTAGCGGTGGCGAGCAGTACTTC. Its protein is CASRARTSGGEQYF.